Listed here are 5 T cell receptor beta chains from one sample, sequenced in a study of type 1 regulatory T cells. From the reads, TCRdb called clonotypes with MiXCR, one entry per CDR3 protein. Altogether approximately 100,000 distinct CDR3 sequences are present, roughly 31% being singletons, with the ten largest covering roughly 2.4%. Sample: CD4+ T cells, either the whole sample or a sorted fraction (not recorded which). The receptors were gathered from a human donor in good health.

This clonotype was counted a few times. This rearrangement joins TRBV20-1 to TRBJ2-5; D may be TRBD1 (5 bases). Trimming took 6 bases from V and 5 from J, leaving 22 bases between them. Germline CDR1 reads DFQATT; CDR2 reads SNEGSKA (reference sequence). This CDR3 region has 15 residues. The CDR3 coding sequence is TGCAGTGCACCGAGCTTGGACATATTAGGGGAGACCCAGTACTTC. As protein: CSAPSLDILGETQYF.

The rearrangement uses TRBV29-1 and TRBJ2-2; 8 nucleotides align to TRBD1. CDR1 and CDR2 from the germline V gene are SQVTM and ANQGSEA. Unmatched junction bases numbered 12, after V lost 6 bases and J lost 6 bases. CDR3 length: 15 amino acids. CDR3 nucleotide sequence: TGCAGCGTGGAGCTACAGGGGGGCTCGCCCGGGGAGCTGTTTTTT. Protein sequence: CSVELQGGSPGELFF.

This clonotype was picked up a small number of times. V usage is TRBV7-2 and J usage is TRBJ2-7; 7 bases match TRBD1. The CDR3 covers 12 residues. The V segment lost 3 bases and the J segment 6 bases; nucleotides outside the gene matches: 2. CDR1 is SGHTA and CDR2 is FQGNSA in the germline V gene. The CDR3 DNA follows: TGTGCCAGCAGCTTGGGACAGATCGAGCAGTACTTC. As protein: CASSLGQIEQYF.

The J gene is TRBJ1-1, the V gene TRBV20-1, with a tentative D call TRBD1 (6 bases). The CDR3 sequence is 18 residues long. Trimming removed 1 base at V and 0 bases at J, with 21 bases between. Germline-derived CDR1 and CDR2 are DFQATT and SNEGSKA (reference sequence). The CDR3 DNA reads TGCAGTGCTAGAGTTTCAAGAGGACAGATCGGTATGAACACTGAAGCTTTCTTT. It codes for CSARVSRGQIGMNTEAFF.

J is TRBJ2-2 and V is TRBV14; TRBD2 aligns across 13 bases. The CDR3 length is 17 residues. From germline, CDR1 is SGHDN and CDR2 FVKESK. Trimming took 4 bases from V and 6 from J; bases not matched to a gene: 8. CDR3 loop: CASSRRTSGRFAGELFF. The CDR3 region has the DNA TGTGCCAGCAGCCGACGGACTAGCGGGAGATTCGCCGGGGAGCTGTTTTTT.